This T cell receptor beta chain was sequenced for a study of blood T cell repertoires in COVID-19. Study summary: The origin of the acute and convalescent COVID-19 samples was the United States, Italy and Spain. T cells, B-cell-depleted T cells, or PBMCs supplied cDNA or gDNA.

Per the study methods: Reference gene primer amplification gave estimated nucleated cell counts. Generated by immunoSEQ multiplex PCR, the TCRdb table keeps only in-frame clones and is missing some. V and J calls and clone size are those listed in that table; D and trimming were worked out from the DNA. The sample shows roughly 130,000 clones, about 80% of them seen only once. V shed 8 bases, J shed 4 bases, and the junction held 4 bases outside the gene matches. The CDR3 contains 13 residues. CDR1 KGHDR and CDR2 SFDVKD come from the germline V gene. Sequencing used peripheral blood. The J gene is TRBJ2-3, the V gene TRBV24-1, with 8 bases aligning to TRBD1. The sequence was obtained from a woman aged 60-75 years with acute or convalescent COVID-19. As DNA, the CDR3 is TGTGCCACCAAAGGACAGGGCCCAGATACGCAGTATTTT. Translation gives CATKGQGPDTQYF.